The 30 T cell receptor beta chains in this list originate from one sample, sequenced in a study of blood T cell repertoires in COVID-19. Measured with immunoSEQ multiplex PCR; TCRdb has only the in-frame clones, and not every one. The sample shows approximately 230,000 clones, around 83% of them seen only once. Material: peripheral blood. All receptors derive from a man at least 80 years old with acute or convalescent COVID-19.

The rearrangement uses TRBV6-5 and TRBJ1-2, with D tentatively TRBD1 (5 bases). V was shortened by 2 bases and J by 4 bases, with 11 bases between the two germline ends. Germline V lookup: CDR1 MNHEY, CDR2 SVGAGI. The CDR3 length is 14 residues. Here the CDR3 DNA reads TGTGCCAGCAGTTACCAGCAGGGTGGCTATGGCTACACCTTC. Translated, it gives CASSYQQGGYGYTF.

The CDR3 protein is CSASLSGGMYNEQFF. The CDR3 DNA reads as TGCAGTGCTAGTTTATCTGGGGGCATGTACAATGAGCAGTTCTTC. The chain recombines TRBV20-1 with TRBJ2-1, with a tentative D call TRBD1 (6 bases). The V end lost 3 bases, the J end lost 4 bases, and 16 bases lay between the germline ends. This CDR3 has 15 residues. Germline V lookup: CDR1 DFQATT, CDR2 SNEGSKA (reference sequence).

This clone was found once. The chain is built from TRBV6-5 and TRBJ1-5; D call uncertain. Germline V gives CDR1 MNHEY, CDR2 SVGAGI. There are 14 residues in the CDR3. Trimming took 6 bases from V and 0 from J, leaving 9 bases between them. The CDR3 sequence: CASSTTFSNQPQHF. The CDR3 bases are TGTGCCAGCAGCACTACATTTAGCAATCAGCCCCAGCATTTT.

The V call is TRBV6-5, the J call TRBJ2-1, with D possibly TRBD1 on 6 matching bases. Germline CDR1 and CDR2: MNHEY and SVGAGI. The CDR3 extends over 15 amino acids. Trimming cost V 5 bases and J 6 bases, with 17 bases left between them. The CDR3 sequence is CASSPQGAPPNEQFF. The CDR3, as DNA: TGTGCCAGCAGTCCACAGGGAGCCCCTCCCAATGAGCAGTTCTTC.

This clone was seen just once. The V call is TRBV5-1, the J call TRBJ2-1, with 8 bases lining up with TRBD1. Germline CDR1 is SGHRS and CDR2 is YFSETQ. J gave up 10 bases and V 3 bases, and 3 bases lay outside the gene matches. The CDR3 contains 12 residues. CDR3 loop: CASSYDRGEQFF. The CDR3 DNA reads TGCGCCAGCAGCTACGACAGGGGAGAGCAGTTCTTC.

The genes are TRBV10-3 and TRBJ2-5, with TRBD2 identical over 9 bases. CDR1 ENHRY and CDR2 SYGVKD come from the germline V gene. Trimming removed 2 bases from V and 2 bases from J; junction bases left unmatched: 6. The CDR3 is made up of 16 amino acids. The CDR3 protein is CAISEPIAGAQETQYF. CDR3 DNA sequence: TGTGCCATCAGTGAGCCGATAGCGGGGGCTCAAGAGACCCAGTACTTC.

The V call is TRBV27, the J call TRBJ2-7, with 14 nucleotides matching TRBD2. CDR3 length: 14 residues. The junction had 9 bases not matched to a gene; V was cut back by 5 bases and J by 12 bases. Germline CDR1 reads MNHEY; CDR2 reads SMNVEV (reference sequence). The DNA of the CDR3 is TGTGCCAGCAGTCCCGGGGGACTAGCGGGAGTGGGGTACTTC. Amino acid sequence: CASSPGGLAGVGYF.

The chain uses TRBV6-5 and TRBJ2-5, with TRBD2 as a possible D gene (6 bases). Looked up from germline, CDR1 is MNHEY and CDR2 is SVGAGI. The CDR3 sequence is 14 residues long. V lost 5 bases, J lost 2 bases, and 12 bases lay in between. The DNA for the CDR3 is TGTGCCAGCAGTAAGGGACTTCATCAAGAGACCCAGTACTTC. It encodes CASSKGLHQETQYF.

V gene TRBV5-1 combines with J gene TRBJ1-1; D uncertain. Germline CDR1 SGHRS, CDR2 YFSETQ. V dropped 4 bases and J dropped 4 bases, with 11 bases sitting between them. The CDR3 is 13 residues long. The CDR3 spells CASSEGLGTEAFF. DNA of the CDR3: TGCGCCAGCAGCGAGGGTTTGGGCACTGAAGCTTTCTTT. Looking up the rest from reference TRBV5-1 and TRBJ1-1 gives the full variable domain: KAGVTQTPRYLIKTRGQQVTLSCSPISGHRSVSWYQQTPGQGLQFLFEYFSETQRNKGNFPGRFSGRQFSNSRSEMNVSTLELGDSALYLCASSEGLGTEAFFGQGTRLTVV.

The chain employs TRBV30 and TRBJ2-3, with D uncertain. Germline V gene lookup returns CDR1 GTSNPN and CDR2 SVGIG (reference sequence). The CDR3 covers 14 residues. Trimming left V 2 bases short and J 7 bases short, with 16 bases between. The CDR3 region is CAWSPRLSFHTQYF. CDR3 in DNA: TGTGCCTGGAGTCCCAGGCTCTCTTTCCATACGCAGTATTTT.

There are a few counts of this clone. The V and J genes are TRBV3-1 (or the pseudogene TRBV3-2) and TRBJ2-1; 7 nucleotides match TRBD1. With 1 base clipped from V and 7 bases from J, the junction kept 4 bases outside the gene matches. The germline CDR1 and CDR2 sequences are LGHDT and YNNKEL (reference sequence). This CDR3 contains 14 residues. CDR3 in DNA: TGTGCCAGCAGCCAAGTTGGGACAGTTAATGAGCAGTTCTTC. Residues: CASSQVGTVNEQFF.

This chain connects TRBV2 to TRBJ2-3, with TRBD2 matching over 9 bases. Germline V CDR1 and CDR2: SNHLY, FYNNEI. The J segment lost 5 bases and the V segment lost 2 bases, leaving 5 bases of the junction unmatched. The CDR3 is 15 residues long. In DNA form, the CDR3 reads TGTGCCAGCAGTGAAAGAGCGGGGGGCGAAGATACGCAGTATTTT. This sequence encodes CASSERAGGEDTQYF. The variable domain in full, completed from reference TRBV2 and TRBJ2-3, reads EPEVTQTPSHQVTQMGQEVILRCVPISNHLYFYWYRQILGQKVEFLVSFYNNEISEKSEIFDDQFSVERPDGSNFTLKIRSTKLEDSAMYFCASSERAGGEDTQYFGPGTRLTVL.

This chain connects TRBV5-1 to TRBJ2-7; TRBD2 agrees at 10 bases. Germline V gene data show CDR1 as SGHRS and CDR2 as YFSETQ. V lost 4 bases to trimming and J lost 5 bases; unmatched junction nucleotides: 9. CDR3 length equals 15 residues. The CDR3 sequence is CASSPPGLAVHEQYF. The CDR3 DNA follows: TGCGCCAGCAGCCCCCCCGGACTAGCGGTCCACGAGCAGTACTTC.

The rearrangement uses TRBV19 and TRBJ2-7; D may be TRBD2 (5 bases). V shed 4 bases and J shed 7 bases, with 17 bases lying between them. The germline V gene encodes CDR1 LNHDA and CDR2 SQIVND (reference sequence). The CDR3 runs 14 residues. The CDR3 DNA reads as TGTGCCAGTAGTAGTCGGGGAGCGACGGGAGAGCAGTACTTC. Its translation: CASSSRGATGEQYF.

CDR3 in DNA: TGTGCCAGCAGTGCCGCAGGGGCACAAGCTTTCTTT. Amino acids: CASSAAGAQAFF. This rearrangement joins TRBV2 to TRBJ1-1, with a possible D match to TRBD1 (6 bases). The germline V and J ends were trimmed by 4 bases and 9 bases, with 12 bases remaining between them. Germline-derived CDR1 and CDR2 are SNHLY and FYNNEI. The CDR3 runs to 12 residues.

The V gene is TRBV28, the J gene TRBJ1-1, with D maybe TRBD1 (5 bases). The CDR3 length is 14 residues. Trimming removed 7 bases from V and 6 bases from J, with 18 bases in between. Germline assignment: CDR1 MDHEN and CDR2 SYDVKM. The CDR3 is CASKGAGKGSEAFF. CDR3 DNA sequence: TGTGCCAGCAAGGGCGCGGGGAAGGGGTCTGAAGCTTTCTTT. The full variable domain, in which reference TRBV28 and TRBJ1-1 provide the parts outside the CDR3, is DVKVTQSSRYLVKRTGEKVFLECVQDMDHENMFWYRQDPGLGLRLIYFSYDVKMKEKGDIPEGYSVSREKKERFSLILESASTNQTSMYLCASKGAGKGSEAFFGQGTRLTVV.

The chain links TRBV6-2 or TRBV6-3 to TRBJ2-7; TRBD1 agrees at 10 bases. This CDR3 has 15 residues. Germline values: CDR1 MNHEY, CDR2 SVGEGT. Germline trimming cut 2 bases from V and 4 bases from J; bases unmatched to any gene: 5. CDR3 DNA: TGTGCCAGCAGTTACCGGGACAGGGGTCTATACGAGCAGTACTTC. Amino acids: CASSYRDRGLYEQYF.

This clone was recorded once. The J gene is TRBJ2-7, the V gene TRBV6-5; D gene ambiguous. The V gene lost 10 bases and the J gene lost 0 bases, with 16 bases spanning the gap. The CDR3 is made up of 14 amino acids. Germline V lookup: CDR1 MNHEY, CDR2 SVGAGI. The CDR3 DNA is TGTGCCACTCTTCCCCCGAGGAGCTCCTACGAGCAGTACTTC. It yields the protein CATLPPRSSYEQYF.

This clone was seen a few times. The rearrangement uses TRBV19 and TRBJ1-2, with 8 bases fitting TRBD1. There are 15 residues in the CDR3. V was clipped by 8 bases and J by 0 bases; unmatched bases: 8. The V gene's germline CDR1 is LNHDA and CDR2 SQIVND (reference sequence). In DNA form, the CDR3 reads TGTGCCAGTTCGGACAGGGCAGCAGCTAACTATGGCTACACCTTC. Translating gives CASSDRAAANYGYTF.

This sequence joins TRBV7-9 and TRBJ1-3, with 7 nucleotides matching TRBD1. This CDR3 is 14 amino acids long. J was trimmed by 4 bases and V by 4 bases; bases with no gene match: 4. Looked up from germline, CDR1 is SEHNR and CDR2 is FQNEAQ (reference sequence). As DNA, the CDR3 is TGTGCCAGCAGCTCTCCGGGACAGGGAAACACCATATATTTT. Amino acid sequence: CASSSPGQGNTIYF.

The J gene is TRBJ1-2, the V gene TRBV7-9; D unresolved. Trimming removed 2 bases from V and 8 bases from J, with 9 bases in between. The CDR3 is 12 residues long. Germline CDR1 is SEHNR and CDR2 is FQNEAQ (reference sequence). CDR3 in amino acids: CASSLWEEGYTF. The DNA for the CDR3 is TGTGCCAGCAGCTTATGGGAGGAGGGCTACACCTTC. Combining the CDR3 with reference TRBV7-9 and TRBJ1-2 gives the whole variable domain DTGVSQNPRHKITKRGQNVTFRCDPISEHNRLYWYRQTLGQGPEFLTYFQNEAQLEKSRLLSDRFSAERPKGSFSTLEIQRTEQGDSAMYLCASSLWEEGYTFGSGTRLTVV.

This chain joins TRBV12-3 or TRBV12-4 and TRBJ1-1; D gene ambiguous. This CDR3 region has 13 residues. Trimming left V 3 bases short and J 1 base short, with 6 bases between. In DNA, the CDR3 is TGTGCCAGCAGTTTTAACAGGAACACTGAAGCTTTCTTT. This encodes CASSFNRNTEAFF.

This chain links TRBV2 with TRBJ1-1; 7 bases line up with TRBD1. The V segment lost 6 bases and the J segment 4 bases; nucleotides outside the gene matches: 8. The V gene's germline CDR1 is SNHLY and CDR2 FYNNEI. CDR3 length equals 14 residues. This CDR3 reads CASREQGRGTEAFF. For the CDR3, the DNA is TGTGCCAGCAGGGAACAGGGGAGAGGCACTGAAGCTTTCTTT. Full variable domain (rest looked up from reference TRBV2 and TRBJ1-1): EPEVTQTPSHQVTQMGQEVILRCVPISNHLYFYWYRQILGQKVEFLVSFYNNEISEKSEIFDDQFSVERPDGSNFTLKIRSTKLEDSAMYFCASREQGRGTEAFFGQGTRLTVV.

The chain joins TRBV28 to TRBJ1-5, with a weak D call TRBD1 (6 bases). The CDR3 loop spans 15 amino acids. CDR1 is MDHEN, CDR2 SYDVKM, per germline. Trimming took 11 bases from V and 2 from J, leaving 19 bases between them. The CDR3, as DNA: TGTGCCGGCGGAGGGGGGGCAGCGGGCAATCAGCCCCAGCATTTT. Translation: CAGGGGAAGNQPQHF.

CDR3 DNA: TGTGCCAGTAGTATAGTACAGAAGGGGTTTCAACAAGAAAAACTGTTTTTT. Residues: CASSIVQKGFQQEKLFF. The V gene is TRBV19, the J gene TRBJ1-4; D perhaps matches TRBD1 (5 bases). The germline V gene encodes CDR1 LNHDA and CDR2 SQIVND (reference sequence). V was clipped by 1 base and J by 8 bases, with 20 bases between them. The CDR3 has 17 amino acids.

The sample holds one count of this clone. The gene calls are TRBV27 and TRBJ2-7; a weak D match, TRBD1 (6 bases). Per the germline V gene, CDR1 is MNHEY and CDR2 is SMNVEV (reference sequence). The CDR3 spans 15 residues. Trimming took off 2 bases at V and 0 bases at J, with 11 bases between the two ends. CDR3 sequence (DNA): TGTGCCAGCAGTTTAAGACAGGCCAGCTCCTACGAGCAGTACTTC. It specifies CASSLRQASSYEQYF.

This chain uses TRBV9 with TRBJ2-3, with 11 bases matching TRBD1. The V and J ends lost 3 bases and 5 bases, in that order; junction bases with no gene match: 11. The germline CDR1 and CDR2 sequences are SGDLS and YYNGEE. The CDR3 covers 17 residues. CDR3 sequence (DNA): TGTGCCAGCAGCGCCTTTATTTCCGGGACAGGGGGAGATACGCAGTATTTT. It translates to CASSAFISGTGGDTQYF.

This clone was observed once. CDR3 nucleotides: TGTGCCAGCAGTTTTGGGGCGTTGGGGCAGCCCCAGCATTTT. Amino acids: CASSFGALGQPQHF. This rearrangement joins TRBV28 to TRBJ1-5, with TRBD1 as a possible D gene (5 bases). V was pared by 3 bases and J by 7 bases, with 13 bases between. The length of the CDR3 is 14 residues. CDR1 MDHEN and CDR2 SYDVKM come from the germline V gene.

This clone showed up just a few times. The genes are TRBV7-9 and TRBJ1-3, with TRBD1 as a possible D gene (6 bases). The germline gives CDR1 SEHNR, CDR2 FQNEAQ (reference sequence). CDR3 length: 16 residues. The V end lost 6 bases, the J end lost 0 bases, and 15 bases lay between the germline ends. The CDR3 reads CASRDKDRISGNTIYF. The CDR3 nucleotides read TGTGCCAGCAGGGATAAAGACAGGATCTCTGGAAACACCATATATTTT.

This clone was observed a single time. V and J are TRBV24-1 and TRBJ2-6; 10 bases fit TRBD1. The ends lost 3 bases at V and 12 bases at J; junction bases unmatched: 10. CDR3 size: 16 residues. The germline V gene encodes CDR1 KGHDR and CDR2 SFDVKD. CDR3: CATSDPRQGASSVLTF. CDR3 coding DNA: TGTGCCACCAGTGATCCGCGACAGGGGGCTTCCAGCGTCCTGACTTTC.